Listed below are T cell receptor beta chains from one sample, sequenced in a study of OX40 agonist ivuxolimab in advanced cancers. Sequenced by immunoSEQ multiplex PCR; TCRdb stores in-frame clones only, minus some. Of around 20,000 clones in the sample, around four fifths were seen once. The sample in question was CD4+ or CD8+ T cells sorted from blood, obtained in a trial of the OX40 agonist ivuxolimab. Receptors were obtained from an adult with an advanced solid tumor such as melanoma, head and neck, liver or kidney cancer. Both conserved end residues are part of each CDR3. D genes are given only for firm matches. The size entry is marked missing in some rows and otherwise reads once, few, many or a size class.

V gene	J gene	D gene	clone size	CDR3 DNA	CDR3 protein
TRBV7-9	TRBJ2-7	-	-	TGTGCCAGCAGCTCTGGGACGGACCCCTACGAGCAGTACTTC	CASSSGTDPYEQYF
TRBV29-1	TRBJ2-1	-	-	TGCAGCGTTGAAGATTCCTTGTACAATGAGCAGTTCTTC	CSVEDSLYNEQFF
TRBV7-9	TRBJ1-3	-	-	TGTGCCAGCAGTAGCGGGGGGTACGGAAACACCATATATTTT	CASSSGGYGNTIYF
TRBV19	TRBJ2-1	-	-	TGTGCCAGTAGTATTTACTACAATGAGCAGTTCTTC	CASSIYYNEQFF
TRBV6-6	TRBJ2-7	-	-	TGTGCCAGCAGTAGCGATGTCGAGTACGAGCAGTACTTC	CASSSDVEYEQYF
TRBV6-6	TRBJ1-1	-	once	TGTGCCAGCAGTTACGACGGTGAAGCTTTCTTT	CASSYDGEAFF
TRBV6-5	TRBJ2-7	-	-	TGTGCCAGCAGTTACTCCCCCAGGGCCTACGAGCAGTACTTC	CASSYSPRAYEQYF
TRBV6-6	TRBJ2-7	TRBD2	-	TGTGCCAGCAGTTTCACTAGCGGGAGGGGCGAGCAGTACTTC	CASSFTSGRGEQYF
TRBV5-5	TRBJ1-5	TRBD1	-	TGTGCCAGCAGCTTCGGGAGGGACAGGCTCCCCGGCCAGCCCCAGCATTTT	CASSFGRDRLPGQPQHF
TRBV5-8	TRBJ1-2	-	-	TGTGCCAGCAACACACAGGGATTCCCTTATGGCTACACCTTC	CASNTQGFPYGYTF
TRBV4-3	TRBJ1-5	TRBD1	-	TGCGCCAGCAGCCAACACAGGGGTGGGAATCAGCCCCAGCATTTT	CASSQHRGGNQPQHF
TRBV9	TRBJ2-7	-	few	TGTGCCAGCAGCCCCTCAGGGACACCGGGCTCCTACGAGCAGTACTTC	CASSPSGTPGSYEQYF
TRBV27	TRBJ2-7	TRBD2	-	TGTGCCAGCAGTTGGGGGACTAGCGGGTACGAGCAGTACTTC	CASSWGTSGYEQYF
TRBV10-3	TRBJ2-3	TRBD1	-	TGTGCCATCAGTGAGTTCGTACCGGGACAGCCTAGCACAGATACGCAGTATTTT	CAISEFVPGQPSTDTQYF
TRBV7-6	TRBJ1-2	-	medium-sized	TGTGCCAGCAGCTTAGAGGGGCAGGGCTACACCTTC	CASSLEGQGYTF
TRBV5-1	TRBJ1-1	TRBD1	-	TGCGCCAGCAGCGGAGACAGGGCGACTGAAGCTTTCTTT	CASSGDRATEAFF
TRBV5-6	TRBJ2-5	TRBD2	-	TGTGCCAGCAGCTTGGGACTAGCGGGATTTGGAGAGACCCAGTACTTC	CASSLGLAGFGETQYF
TRBV7-2	TRBJ2-7	-	-	TGTGCCAGCAACTCAGGGGGGTCCTACGAGCAGTACTTC	CASNSGGSYEQYF
TRBV11-3	TRBJ2-1	TRBD2	-	TGTGCCAGCAGCTTAGGGTCGTATCGGGAGGGCACCTACAATGAGCAGTTCTTC	CASSLGSYREGTYNEQFF
TRBV11-1	TRBJ2-5	-	-	TGTGCCAGCACCCGGCGGGGCCGGATAGGAGAGACCCAGTACTTC	CASTRRGRIGETQYF
TRBV25-1	TRBJ2-3	-	-	TGTGCCAGCAGTGAATATCTCGGAGACCTCCGGTGGGATACGCAGTATTTT	CASSEYLGDLRWDTQYF
TRBV2	TRBJ2-7	-	-	TGTGCCAGCACCGGCGGTTCCTACGAGCAGTACTTC	CASTGGSYEQYF
TRBV28	TRBJ2-1	-	-	TGTGCCAGCAGTTTGGCCGCGTACAATGAGCAGTTCTTC	CASSLAAYNEQFF
TRBV5-6	TRBJ2-1	-	-	TGTGCCAGCAGCTTGGTGGCAGCCCCTGACGCCTACAATGAGCAGTTCTTC	CASSLVAAPDAYNEQFF
TRBV11-3	TRBJ2-1	-	-	TGTGCCAGCAGCTTCTCGCGGGGCGCTGGGAATGAGCAGTTCTTC	CASSFSRGAGNEQFF